This passage covers 11 T cell receptor beta chains from one sample sequenced in a study of blood T cell repertoires in COVID-19. Here immunoSEQ multiplex PCR was the method, and the copy in TCRdb shows in-frame clones only, minus some. This table holds under 350,000 clones, around nine tenths found once. Sample: PBMCs or T cells enriched from blood (not recorded which). Receptor source: a man aged 55 to 70 who had recovered from COVID-19.

This chain links TRBV27 with TRBJ2-7; TRBD2 matches at 10 bases. The V gene end was trimmed by 6 bases and the J gene end by 6 bases; junction bases not matched to a gene: 11. Germline CDR1 reads MNHEY; CDR2 reads SMNVEV (reference sequence). The CDR3 loop spans 15 amino acids. The CDR3 loop is CASRLRGTSVFEQYF. In DNA form, the CDR3 reads TGTGCCAGCAGGCTCCGAGGGACTAGCGTTTTCGAGCAGTACTTC.

The J gene is TRBJ1-1, the V gene TRBV30; a possible D gene is TRBD1 (6 bases). Trimming left V 5 bases short and J 1 base short, with 11 bases between. This CDR3 spans 13 amino acids. Germline V gene sequence: CDR1 GTSNPN, CDR2 SVGIG (reference sequence). The CDR3: CAWEGDTNTEAFF. For the CDR3, the DNA is TGTGCCTGGGAGGGGGACACGAACACTGAAGCTTTCTTT.

This chain connects TRBV9 to TRBJ2-5, with a tentative D call TRBD2 (5 bases). The CDR3 extends over 14 amino acids. The V end lost 0 bases, the J end lost 7 bases, and 13 bases lay between the germline ends. Germline V gene lookup returns CDR1 SGDLS and CDR2 YYNGEE. The CDR3 DNA reads TGTGCCAGCAGCGTAGCTATTGCGGGCGGGACCCAGTACTTC. It is translated as CASSVAIAGGTQYF.

The rearrangement links TRBV2 to TRBJ1-5, with D possibly matching TRBD1 (6 bases). The germline gives CDR1 SNHLY, CDR2 FYNNEI. The ends were cut back, 7 bases at V and 7 bases at J, with 14 bases in the middle. The CDR3 covers 13 residues. CDR3 loop: CASKEGGVQPQHF. CDR3 DNA sequence: TGTGCCAGCAAGGAGGGGGGGGTCCAGCCCCAGCATTTT.

The chain carries TRBV4-1 and TRBJ2-7; weak D call: TRBD1 (6 bases). CDR3 length: 14 residues. CDR1 MGHRA and CDR2 YSYEKL come from the germline V gene. Between the trimmed V and J ends, which lost 3 bases and 4 bases, there was a span of 13 bases. The CDR3 DNA is TGCGCCAGCAGCCAGTGGGACACCGATTACGAGCAGTACTTC. Its protein is CASSQWDTDYEQYF.

J is TRBJ1-1 and V is TRBV7-8; D uncertain. There are 12 residues in the CDR3. Germline V lookup: CDR1 SGHVS, CDR2 FQNEAQ. The CDR3 here is CSSCRQFTEAFF. In DNA form, the CDR3 reads TGTTCAAGCTGCAGACAATTCACTGAAGCTTTCTTT.

The rearrangement joins TRBV7-2 to TRBJ2-5; tentatively, D is TRBD2 (5 bases). Trimming shortened V by 1 base and J by 5 bases, and 8 bases separated the two germline ends. Germline assignment: CDR1 SGHTA and CDR2 FQGNSA. The CDR3 has 13 amino acids. The CDR3 nucleotides are TGTGCCAGCAGCTTAGGGAGGAGGGAGACCCAGTACTTC. Encoded protein: CASSLGRRETQYF.

The chain links TRBV27 to TRBJ1-6, with D uncertain. V was cut by 0 bases and J by 10 bases, with 7 bases left in between. CDR1 is MNHEY and CDR2 is SMNVEV in the germline V gene (reference sequence). The CDR3 contains 13 residues. The CDR3 region has the DNA TGTGCCAGCAGTTTATCCGGTCCGTCACCCCTCCACTTT. Protein product: CASSLSGPSPLHF.

This chain joins TRBV5-4 and TRBJ2-7, with D tentatively TRBD2 (6 bases). The CDR3 is made up of 15 amino acids. Looked up from germline, CDR1 is SGHNT and CDR2 is YYREEE (reference sequence). The V end was cut by 4 bases, the J end by 3 bases, with 17 bases between. The CDR3 DNA follows: TGTGCCAGCAGCCCGTCGGCGGGGAATTTCTACGAGCAGTACTTC. Protein product: CASSPSAGNFYEQYF.

The chain links TRBV5-3 to TRBJ2-1, with D perhaps matching TRBD2 (6 bases). TRBV5-3 is placed among ORFs of uncertain function. There are 16 residues in the CDR3. Between the trimmed V and J ends, which lost 1 base and 0 bases, there was a span of 11 bases. The CDR3 is CARSLCPRDSYNEQFF. The CDR3 DNA is TGTGCCAGAAGCTTGTGTCCGCGGGACTCCTACAATGAGCAGTTCTTC.

This rearrangement joins TRBV7-2 to TRBJ2-1; TRBD1 agrees at 10 bases. Germline V lookup: CDR1 SGHTA, CDR2 FQGNSA. V gave up 0 bases and J gave up 12 bases; unmatched junction bases: 2. The CDR3 contains 13 residues. CDR3 nucleotides: TGTGCCAGCAGCTTAGCGAGGGACAGGGGGCAGTTCTTC. Translated, it gives CASSLARDRGQFF.